This entry lists 12 T cell receptor beta chains sequenced from one sample in a study of siplizumab effects on memory and regulatory T cells. The table came from immunoSEQ multiplex PCR; TCRdb's copy has only in-frame clones and leaves some out. The table shows approximately 91,000 clones, with 85% to 95% occurring only once. The sequenced sample consisted of CD8+ T cells sorted from blood. The receptors were gathered from a human donor in good health.

CDR3 in amino acids: CARGLAEREQYF. DNA for the CDR3: TGTGCCAGAGGACTAGCGGAAAGGGAGCAGTACTTC. This chain connects TRBV2 to TRBJ2-7, with 10 nucleotides matching TRBD2. The CDR3 has 12 amino acids. The J segment lost 7 bases and the V segment lost 9 bases, leaving 6 bases of the junction unmatched. Germline-derived CDR1 and CDR2 are SNHLY and FYNNEI.

This sequence joins TRBV7-9 and TRBJ1-1; no clear D gene. The ends were cut back, 1 base at V and 0 bases at J, with 9 bases in the middle. In germline, CDR1 is SEHNR, CDR2 FQNEAQ (reference sequence). The CDR3 is 15 residues long. The CDR3 sequence is CASSLGVGMNTEAFF. For the CDR3, the DNA is TGTGCCAGCAGCTTAGGGGTCGGAATGAACACTGAAGCTTTCTTT.

This clone has only one observation. The chain links TRBV9 to TRBJ2-7, with D tentatively TRBD2 (6 bases). V shed 0 bases and J shed 4 bases, with 17 bases lying between them. Germline-derived CDR1 and CDR2 are SGDLS and YYNGEE. This CDR3 has 16 amino acids. The CDR3 sequence: CASSVAVTSPTYEQYF. CDR3 bases: TGTGCCAGCAGCGTAGCTGTCACTAGCCCTACTTACGAGCAGTACTTC.

V gene TRBV6-5 combines with J gene TRBJ1-1; D call uncertain. Germline V gene data show CDR1 as MNHEY and CDR2 as SVGAGI. Trimming cost V 5 bases and J 4 bases, with 14 bases left between them. CDR3 size: 14 residues. CDR3 in amino acids: CASSRNPEGTEAFF. As DNA, the CDR3 is TGTGCCAGCAGTAGAAACCCGGAGGGCACTGAAGCTTTCTTT.

To note about this clone: The junction differs from germline at one of its ends, possibly a read error. The gene calls are TRBV5-4 and TRBJ2-2; D is undetermined. The CDR3 is 14 residues long. Germline loops: CDR1 SGHNT, CDR2 YYREEE (reference sequence). DNA of the CDR3: TGTGCCAGCAGCTTCGGCCCGAACCCCGGGGAGCTGTTTTTT. Translating gives CASSFGPNPGELFF. The variable domain in full, completed from reference TRBV5-4 and TRBJ2-2, reads ETGVTQSPTHLIKTRGQQVTLRCSSQSGHNTVSWYQQALGQGPQFIFQYYREEENGRGNFPPRFSGLQFPNYSSELNVNALELDDSALYLCASSFGPNPGELFFGEGSRLTVL.

The genes are TRBV7-8 and TRBJ2-7; 7 bases map to TRBD1. The germline CDR1 and CDR2 sequences are SGHVS and FQNEAQ. The length of the CDR3 is 16 residues. The V and J ends lost 0 bases and 2 bases, in that order; junction bases with no gene match: 7. The CDR3 DNA is TGTGCCAGCAGCTTAGCGGGGGACAGAGGTACCTACGAGCAGTACTTC. Translating it yields CASSLAGDRGTYEQYF.

This chain links TRBV27 with TRBJ2-7; 8 nucleotides agree with TRBD1. Per germline, CDR1 MNHEY and CDR2 SMNVEV (reference sequence). This CDR3 is 12 amino acids long. CDR3: CSTGTGPYEQYF. CDR3 in DNA: TGTTCGACCGGGACAGGTCCCTACGAGCAGTACTTC.

V is TRBV19 and J is TRBJ2-7; 9 bases are a match to TRBD1. V dropped 7 bases and J dropped 3; count of bases not matched to a gene: 7. This CDR3 region has 14 residues. CDR1 is LNHDA and CDR2 is SQIVND in the germline V gene (reference sequence). The CDR3 here is CASTPGTGFYEQYF. The CDR3 nucleotides are TGTGCCAGTACCCCGGGGACAGGGTTCTACGAGCAGTACTTC.

V usage is TRBV9 and J usage is TRBJ2-2, with no clear D. V lost 3 bases, J lost 3 bases, and 15 bases lay in between. The CDR3 runs 16 residues. The germline V gene encodes CDR1 SGDLS and CDR2 YYNGEE. CDR3 coding DNA: TGTGCCAGCAGCGACGGACCCCCGCAGGACACCGGGGAGCTGTTTTTT. It encodes CASSDGPPQDTGELFF.

This clone was seen only once. This sequence joins TRBV9 and TRBJ2-3; D may correspond to TRBD1 or TRBD2 (6 bases each). V shed 0 bases and J shed 6 bases, with 14 bases lying between them. The germline gives CDR1 SGDLS, CDR2 YYNGEE. The CDR3 contains 15 residues. Here the CDR3 reads CASSVAARRGDTQYF. The CDR3 nucleotides are TGTGCCAGCAGCGTAGCGGCCCGGAGGGGGGATACGCAGTATTTT.

This rearrangement joins TRBV27 to TRBJ2-7; D gene ambiguous. Germline V lookup: CDR1 MNHEY, CDR2 SMNVEV (reference sequence). The CDR3 length is 11 residues. V was pared by 6 bases and J by 2 bases, with 5 bases between. The CDR3 DNA sequence: TGTGCCAGCAGCTCCCCCTACGAGCAGTACTTC. The encoded protein is CASSSPYEQYF.

Regarding this clone: This specimen includes other DNA sequences encoding the same CDR3. The chain employs TRBV11-2 and TRBJ1-5, with D unresolved. The germline V gene encodes CDR1 SGHAT and CDR2 FQNNGV. CDR3 length: 14 residues. Trimming removed 2 bases from V and 7 bases from J, with 12 bases in between. The CDR3 loop is CASSLSGNNQPQHF. The CDR3 region has the DNA TGTGCCAGCAGCTTATCGGGTAATAACCAGCCCCAGCATTTT.